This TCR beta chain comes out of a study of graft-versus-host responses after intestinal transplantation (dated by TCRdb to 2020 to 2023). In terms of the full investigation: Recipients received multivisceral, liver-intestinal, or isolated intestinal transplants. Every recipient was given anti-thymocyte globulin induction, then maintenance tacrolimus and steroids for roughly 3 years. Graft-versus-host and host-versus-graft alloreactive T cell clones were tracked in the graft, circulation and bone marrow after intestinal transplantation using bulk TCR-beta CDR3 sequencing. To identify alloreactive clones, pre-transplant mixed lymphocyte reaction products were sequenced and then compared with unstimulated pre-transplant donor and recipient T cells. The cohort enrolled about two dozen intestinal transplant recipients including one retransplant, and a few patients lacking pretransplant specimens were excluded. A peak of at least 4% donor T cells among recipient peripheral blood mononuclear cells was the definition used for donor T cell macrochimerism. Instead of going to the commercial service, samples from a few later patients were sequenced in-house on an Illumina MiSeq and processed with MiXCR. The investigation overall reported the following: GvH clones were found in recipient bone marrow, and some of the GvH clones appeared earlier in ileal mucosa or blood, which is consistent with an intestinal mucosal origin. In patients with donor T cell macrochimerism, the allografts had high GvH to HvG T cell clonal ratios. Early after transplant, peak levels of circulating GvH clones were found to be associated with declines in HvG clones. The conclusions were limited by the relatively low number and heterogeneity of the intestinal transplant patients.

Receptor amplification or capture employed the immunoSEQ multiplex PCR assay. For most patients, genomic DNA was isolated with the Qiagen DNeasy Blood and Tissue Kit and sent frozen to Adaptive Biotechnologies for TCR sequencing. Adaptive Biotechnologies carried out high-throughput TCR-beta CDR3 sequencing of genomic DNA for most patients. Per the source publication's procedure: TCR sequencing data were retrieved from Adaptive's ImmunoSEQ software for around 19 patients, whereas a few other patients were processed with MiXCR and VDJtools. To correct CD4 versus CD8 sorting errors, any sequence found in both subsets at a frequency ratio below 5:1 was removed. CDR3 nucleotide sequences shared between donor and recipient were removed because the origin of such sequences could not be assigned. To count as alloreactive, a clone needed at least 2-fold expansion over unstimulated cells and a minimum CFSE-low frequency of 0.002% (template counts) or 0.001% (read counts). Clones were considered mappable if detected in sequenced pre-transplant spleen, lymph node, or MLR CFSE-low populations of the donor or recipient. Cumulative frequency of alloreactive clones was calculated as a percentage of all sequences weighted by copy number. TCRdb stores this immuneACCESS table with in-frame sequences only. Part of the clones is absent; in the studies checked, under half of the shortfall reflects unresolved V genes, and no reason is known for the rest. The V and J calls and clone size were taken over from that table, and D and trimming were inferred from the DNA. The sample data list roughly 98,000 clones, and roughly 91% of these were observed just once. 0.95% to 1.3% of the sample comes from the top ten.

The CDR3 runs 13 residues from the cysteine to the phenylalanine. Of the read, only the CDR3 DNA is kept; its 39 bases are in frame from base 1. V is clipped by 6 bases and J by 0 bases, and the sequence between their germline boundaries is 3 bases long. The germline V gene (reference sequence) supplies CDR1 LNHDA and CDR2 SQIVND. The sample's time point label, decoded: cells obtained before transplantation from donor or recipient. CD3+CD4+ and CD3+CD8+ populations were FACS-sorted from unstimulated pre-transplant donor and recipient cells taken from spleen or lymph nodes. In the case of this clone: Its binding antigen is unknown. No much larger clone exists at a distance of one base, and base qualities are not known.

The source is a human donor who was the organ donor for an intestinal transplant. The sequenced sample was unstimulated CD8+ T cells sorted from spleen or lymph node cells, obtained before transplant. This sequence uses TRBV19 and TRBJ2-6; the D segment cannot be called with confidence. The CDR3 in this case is CASSNSGANVLTF. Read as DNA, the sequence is TGTGCCAGTAGCAACTCTGGGGCCAACGTCCTGACTTTC.